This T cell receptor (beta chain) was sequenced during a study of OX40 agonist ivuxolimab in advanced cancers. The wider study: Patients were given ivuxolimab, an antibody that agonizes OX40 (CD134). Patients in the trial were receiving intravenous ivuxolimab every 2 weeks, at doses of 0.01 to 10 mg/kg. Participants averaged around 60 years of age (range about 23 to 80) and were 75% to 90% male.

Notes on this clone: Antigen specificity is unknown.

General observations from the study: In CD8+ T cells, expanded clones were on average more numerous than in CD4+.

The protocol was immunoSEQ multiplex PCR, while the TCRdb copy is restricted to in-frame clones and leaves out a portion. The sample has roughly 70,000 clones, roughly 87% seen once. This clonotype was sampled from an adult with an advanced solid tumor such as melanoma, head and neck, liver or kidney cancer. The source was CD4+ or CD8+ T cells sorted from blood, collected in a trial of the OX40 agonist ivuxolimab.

CDR3: CASSLGNLWEVNTEAFF. The CDR3 nucleotides are TGTGCCAGCAGCTTGGGAAACCTTTGGGAGGTGAACACTGAAGCTTTCTTT. The chain couples TRBV5-8 to TRBJ1-1; no reliable D call. Trimming pared 0 bases from V and 0 bases from J, leaving 15 bases between. Germline V CDR1 and CDR2: SGHTS, YDEGEE. CDR3 length: 17 residues.